This T cell receptor beta chain was captured by sequencing in a study of T cell repertoires in cytomegalovirus infection. Study-wide background: Public signatures in TCR beta pointed to CMV infection and matching HLA type.

MiXCR was run by TCRdb on the reads, yielding one entry per CDR3 protein. The table lists around 500,000 distinct CDR3 sequences, about 39% of them singletons. This clonotype was seen only once. Its antigen is unidentified. The CDR3 totals 14 residues. V lost 3 bases and J lost 7; bases outside the gene matches: 6. CDR1 is MGHRA and CDR2 is YSYEKL in the germline V gene. The sample consisted of cultured PBMCs, taken from culture after CMV antigen stimulation. The rearrangement joins TRBV4-1 to TRBJ2-1, with 7 bases identical to TRBD1. This receptor was identified in a human donor in good health (CMV status not recorded). Some clones in this sample may be carry-over from other donors' samples. Here the CDR3 reads CASSHAHRGNEQFF. CDR3 coding DNA: TGCGCCAGCAGCCACGCACACAGGGGTAATGAGCAGTTCTTC.